This record looks at one T cell receptor (beta chain) sequence and its context. Its antigen is not known. This specimen belongs to a study of OX40 agonist ivuxolimab in advanced cancers. Study details: Patient treatment consisted of intravenous ivuxolimab administration every 2 weeks at 0.01 to 10 mg/kg. Prior anti-PD-1, anti-PD-L1 or anti-CTLA-4 therapy did not bar entry, and more than 35% had some. Two cutaneous melanoma patients and one hepatocellular carcinoma patient, three in all, had partial responses. Findings and caveats of the study: Compared with CD4+, CD8+ T cells on average had more expanded clones.

Germline-derived CDR1 and CDR2 are SGHTS and YDEGEE. This CDR3 is built from 15 residues. The V end was cut by 2 bases, the J end by 3 bases, with 11 bases between. The protocol was immunoSEQ multiplex PCR, while the TCRdb copy is restricted to in-frame clones and leaves out a portion. The table shows 80,000 to 130,000 clones, with approximately 90% occurring only once. This TCR was recovered from an adult with an advanced solid tumor such as melanoma, head and neck, liver or kidney cancer. V and J are TRBV5-8 and TRBJ2-2, with unresolved D. The starting material was CD4+ or CD8+ T cells sorted from blood, obtained in a trial of the OX40 agonist ivuxolimab. CDR3 bases: TGTGCCAGCAGCTTTCCCTACCGCGACACCGGGGAGCTGTTTTTT. This gives the protein CASSFPYRDTGELFF.